Following are 29 T cell receptor beta chains from one sample sequenced in a study of blood T cell repertoires in COVID-19. The data were produced by immunoSEQ multiplex PCR, yet TCRdb's version contains in-frame clones alone and is incomplete. This sample has around 94,000 clones, with 87% found just once. The source material was peripheral blood. These receptors all stem from a woman aged 50 to 60 with COVID-19, enrolled during active disease.

V gene TRBV12-3 or TRBV12-4 combines with J gene TRBJ1-1; D is undetermined. CDR3 size: 12 residues. The germline V and J ends were trimmed by 6 bases and 5 bases, with 10 bases remaining between them. DNA for the CDR3: TGTGCCAGCAGAGCGATGAGGACTGAAGCTTTCTTT. It is translated as CASRAMRTEAFF.

The chain employs TRBV4-3 and TRBJ1-4, with D possibly matching TRBD1 (5 bases). CDR1 and CDR2 (germline): LGHNA, YSLEER. The CDR3 runs to 19 residues. Trimming stripped 4 bases from V and 4 bases from J, with 25 bases between. The CDR3 protein is CASSPGEARRRDFNEKLFF. As DNA, the CDR3 is TGCGCCAGCAGCCCCGGTGAGGCAAGAAGGAGGGACTTTAATGAAAAACTGTTTTTT.

V gene TRBV5-6 combines with J gene TRBJ1-5; perhaps TRBD1 as D (6 bases). This CDR3 is 15 amino acids long. Trimming stripped 0 bases from V and 3 bases from J, with 10 bases between. From germline, CDR1 is SGHDT and CDR2 YYEEEE. CDR3 DNA sequence: TGTGCCAGCAGCTTGGTGGGGGCTGTCAATCAGCCCCAGCATTTT. Translation: CASSLVGAVNQPQHF. Looking up the rest from reference TRBV5-6 and TRBJ1-5 gives the full variable domain: DAGVTQSPTHLIKTRGQQVTLRCSPKSGHDTVSWYQQALGQGPQFIFQYYEEEERQRGNFPDRFSGHQFPNYSSELNVNALLLGDSALYLCASSLVGAVNQPQHFGDGTRLSIL.

J is TRBJ2-7 and V is TRBV19; 12 bases are shared with TRBD2. With 5 bases clipped from V and 2 bases from J, the junction kept 4 bases outside the gene matches. The V gene's germline CDR1 is LNHDA and CDR2 SQIVND (reference sequence). The CDR3 contains 15 residues. CDR3 region: CASSASSGGAYEQYF. Here the CDR3 DNA reads TGTGCCAGTAGTGCCTCTAGCGGGGGGGCCTACGAGCAGTACTTC.

This clone occurred a few times. The rearrangement links TRBV10-3 to TRBJ1-2, with 9 bases matching TRBD1. Germline assignment: CDR1 ENHRY and CDR2 SYGVKD. The CDR3 is 19 amino acids. Unmatched junction bases numbered 20, after V lost 4 bases and J lost 5 bases. This CDR3 reads CAISGRTGDRAGVVYGYTF. The CDR3 DNA follows: TGTGCCATCAGTGGACGGACAGGGGACCGAGCCGGGGTAGTTTATGGCTACACCTTC.

The chain has TRBV3-1 (or the pseudogene TRBV3-2) and TRBJ2-5; D is perhaps TRBD1 (5 bases). Trimming removed 2 bases from V and 1 base from J, with 11 bases in between. In germline, CDR1 is LGHDT, CDR2 YNNKEL (reference sequence). The CDR3 extends over 15 amino acids. CDR3 region: CASSQTPGLQETQYF. The CDR3, as DNA: TGTGCCAGCAGCCAAACTCCAGGGCTCCAAGAGACCCAGTACTTC.

The gene calls are TRBV15 and TRBJ2-3; D remains unclear. The CDR3 length is 14 residues. Trimming shortened V by 11 bases and J by 4 bases, and 19 bases separated the two germline ends. CDR1 LNHNV and CDR2 YYDKDF come from the germline V gene (reference sequence). CDR3 nucleotide sequence: TGTGCCGTATCAGGTTCCCAGTGGGCAGATACGCAGTATTTT. As protein: CAVSGSQWADTQYF.

This clone was recorded only once. The CDR3 bases are TGTGCCAGCAGCCCCCGGACAGGCGAATACACCGGGGAGCTGTTTTTT. Translated: CASSPRTGEYTGELFF. The chain is built from TRBV7-3 and TRBJ2-2; 7 bases are a match to TRBD1. CDR1 is SGHTA and CDR2 is FQGTGA in the germline V gene. V dropped 5 bases and J dropped 3; count of bases not matched to a gene: 9. There are 16 residues in the CDR3.

The rearrangement links TRBV7-2 to TRBJ2-3; 11 positions match TRBD2. Germline-derived CDR1 and CDR2 are SGHTA and FQGNSA. The V gene end was trimmed by 5 bases and the J gene end by 5 bases; junction bases not matched to a gene: 6. The CDR3 is 15 amino acids. Here the CDR3 reads CASSLSGGVGDTQYF. DNA of the CDR3: TGTGCCAGCAGCCTTAGCGGGGGGGTGGGAGATACGCAGTATTTT. The full variable domain, with the rest looked up from reference TRBV7-2 and TRBJ2-3, is GAGVSQSPSNKVTEKGKDVELRCDPISGHTALYWYRQSLGQGLEFLIYFQGNSAPDKSGLPSDRFSAERTGGSVSTLTIQRTQQEDSAVYLCASSLSGGVGDTQYFGPGTRLTVL.

The V gene is TRBV5-5, the J gene TRBJ1-5; D might be TRBD1 (6 bases). The CDR3 extends over 16 amino acids. Germline V CDR1 and CDR2: SGHKS, YYEKEE (reference sequence). Trimming removed 3 bases at V and 4 bases at J, with 17 bases between. CDR3 amino acids: CASSSGPGVGNQPQHF. The CDR3 DNA reads as TGTGCCAGCAGCTCGGGTCCAGGGGTAGGTAATCAGCCCCAGCATTTT.

The chain combines TRBV6-5 with TRBJ1-2, with TRBD1 matching 7 bases. Germline lookup yields CDR1 MNHEY and CDR2 SVGAGI. There are 13 residues in the CDR3. The J segment lost 0 bases and the V segment lost 10 bases, leaving 5 bases of the junction unmatched. The CDR3 here is CATGTASNYGYTF. The CDR3 coding sequence is TGTGCCACCGGGACAGCCTCTAACTATGGCTACACCTTC.

The J gene is TRBJ2-6, the V gene TRBV6-2 or TRBV6-3; unclear D gene. The CDR3 is 16 amino acids. From germline, CDR1 is MNHEY and CDR2 SVGEGT. V lost 6 bases to trimming and J lost 0 bases, with 12 bases between them. CDR3 amino acids: CASSITGPSGANVLTF. DNA for the CDR3: TGTGCCAGCAGCATCACTGGTCCCTCTGGGGCCAACGTCCTGACTTTC.

The V gene is TRBV5-5, the J gene TRBJ1-2, with D possibly being TRBD1 (6 bases). Germline CDR1 reads SGHKS; CDR2 reads YYEKEE (reference sequence). Trimming cost V 0 bases and J 8 bases, with 8 bases left between them. The CDR3 spans 12 residues. The CDR3 reads CASSLEGEGYTF. CDR3 sequence (DNA): TGTGCCAGCAGCTTGGAGGGGGAAGGCTACACCTTC.

This rearrangement joins TRBV11-2 to TRBJ2-1; D might be TRBD2 (6 bases). The length of the CDR3 is 13 residues. The V gene's germline CDR1 is SGHAT and CDR2 FQNNGV. Trimming removed 3 bases at V and 12 bases at J, with 15 bases between. The CDR3: CASSFGTPAGQFF. The CDR3 DNA reads TGTGCCAGCAGCTTTGGGACTCCCGCGGGGCAGTTCTTC.

CDR3 in DNA: TGTGCCAGCAGACCCCACAGGGGTGGCTACACCTTC. This encodes CASRPHRGGYTF. The chain recombines TRBV27 with TRBJ1-2; the match to TRBD1 covers 7 bases. CDR3 length: 12 amino acids. In germline, CDR1 is MNHEY, CDR2 SMNVEV (reference sequence). After removal of 6 bases from V and 7 bases from J, the junction contained 5 bases not matched to a gene.

The J gene is TRBJ2-2, the V gene TRBV4-1; TRBD2 agrees at 9 bases. The V segment lost 4 bases and the J segment 5 bases; nucleotides outside the gene matches: 8. Germline V CDR1 and CDR2: MGHRA, YSYEKL. The CDR3 extends over 16 amino acids. The CDR3 protein is CASSLYAGGRTGELFF. The CDR3 nucleotides are TGCGCCAGCAGCCTATATGCGGGGGGGCGAACCGGGGAGCTGTTTTTT.

The chain is built from TRBV5-1 and TRBJ1-3; perhaps TRBD1 as D (5 bases). The germline gives CDR1 SGHRS, CDR2 YFSETQ. V was trimmed by 4 bases and J by 7 bases, leaving 21 bases between them. The CDR3 contains 16 residues. CDR3 in DNA: TGCGCCAGCAGCCTTAACCCGACAGTCTCAAGTAACACCATATATTTT. This encodes CASSLNPTVSSNTIYF. The complete variable domain, with remaining parts taken from reference TRBV5-1 and TRBJ1-3, reads KAGVTQTPRYLIKTRGQQVTLSCSPISGHRSVSWYQQTPGQGLQFLFEYFSETQRNKGNFPGRFSGRQFSNSRSEMNVSTLELGDSALYLCASSLNPTVSSNTIYFGEGSWLTVV.

The rearrangement links TRBV5-4 to TRBJ1-2, with D hard to call. This CDR3 region has 14 residues. Trimming stripped 0 bases from V and 6 bases from J, with 12 bases between. Germline CDR1 SGHNT, CDR2 YYREEE (reference sequence). CDR3 residues: CASSLAGVIDGYTF. The CDR3 nucleotides are TGTGCCAGCAGCTTGGCCGGAGTTATCGATGGCTACACCTTC.

The rearrangement joins TRBV13 to TRBJ2-1, with TRBD2 matching over 12 bases. Germline CDR1 and CDR2: PRHDT and FYEKMQ (reference sequence). V shed 0 bases, J shed 7 bases, and the junction held 10 bases outside the gene matches. The CDR3 length is 18 residues. This CDR3 is CASSLGLAGGSSVNEQFF. In DNA form, the CDR3 reads TGTGCCAGCAGCTTAGGACTAGCGGGGGGTAGTAGTGTAAATGAGCAGTTCTTC. The variable domain in full, with the rest retrieved from reference TRBV13 and TRBJ2-1, is AAGVIQSPRHLIKEKRETATLKCYPIPRHDTVYWYQQGPGQDPQFLISFYEKMQSDKGSIPDRFSAQQFSDYHSELNMSSLELGDSALYFCASSLGLAGGSSVNEQFFGPGTRLTVL.

The rearrangement links TRBV11-2 to TRBJ2-7, with unresolved D. Trimming took 5 bases from V and 3 from J, leaving 8 bases between them. CDR3 length: 12 amino acids. Germline assignment: CDR1 SGHAT and CDR2 FQNNGV. CDR3 sequence: CASSPGYYEQYF. The CDR3 DNA sequence: TGTGCCAGCAGCCCAGGCTACTACGAGCAGTACTTC.

The rearrangement joins TRBV10-3 to TRBJ2-3; D might be TRBD1 (5 bases). The V gene lost 6 bases and the J gene lost 0 bases, with 10 bases spanning the gap. This CDR3 contains 14 residues. Germline V gives CDR1 ENHRY, CDR2 SYGVKD. CDR3 protein: CAIRQGHSTDTQYF. For the CDR3, the DNA is TGTGCCATCAGGCAGGGTCATAGCACAGATACGCAGTATTTT.

J is TRBJ2-7 and V is TRBV12-3 or TRBV12-4; 7 bases line up with TRBD1. V dropped 6 bases and J dropped 4; count of bases not matched to a gene: 6. The CDR3 is 13 residues long. This CDR3 reads CASRVGGGYEQYF. The DNA of the CDR3 is TGTGCCAGCAGGGTAGGGGGCGGGTACGAGCAGTACTTC.

This clone was seen a single time. This chain links TRBV18 with TRBJ2-3, with TRBD2 matching 7 bases. V shed 4 bases, J shed 5 bases, and the junction held 12 bases outside the gene matches. Per germline, CDR1 KGHSH and CDR2 LQKENI. The CDR3 has 16 residues. Here the CDR3 DNA reads TGTGCCAGCTCACGAAGGGCCGGGGGGTCTTTAGATACGCAGTATTTT. Translated, it gives CASSRRAGGSLDTQYF.

The V call is TRBV5-1, the J call TRBJ1-2; maybe TRBD1 (6 bases). CDR1 and CDR2 (germline): SGHRS, YFSETQ. V was clipped by 5 bases and J by 2 bases, with 10 bases between them. CDR3 length: 13 residues. The DNA of the CDR3 is TGCGCCAGCAGTCGACAGGAGAACTATGGCTACACCTTC. It yields the protein CASSRQENYGYTF.

This sequence joins TRBV6-5 and TRBJ2-7; 7 bases match TRBD1. J lost 2 bases, V lost 6 bases, and 7 bases had no gene match. The CDR3 consists of 14 residues. Per the germline V gene, CDR1 is MNHEY and CDR2 is SVGAGI. The CDR3 reads CASSSGTAPYEQYF. The CDR3 DNA reads as TGTGCCAGCAGCTCCGGGACAGCTCCCTACGAGCAGTACTTC.

As for this clone: One end of the junction is discordant with germline, which a read error may explain. The chain combines TRBV3-1 (or the pseudogene TRBV3-2) with TRBJ2-7; TRBD2 aligns across 13 bases. Per the germline V gene, CDR1 is LGHDT and CDR2 is YNNKEL (reference sequence). The CDR3 spans 14 residues. For the CDR3, the DNA is TGTGCCAGCAGCCTCGGACTAGCGGGGGACTTCCGGAACTTC. It yields the protein CASSLGLAGDFRNF.

CDR3 DNA sequence: TGTGCCAGCAGCCAATTGACAGGGGGCACAGATACGCAGTATTTT. Translation: CASSQLTGGTDTQYF. The chain links TRBV4-2 to TRBJ2-3; TRBD1 matches at 8 bases. In germline, CDR1 is LGHNA, CDR2 YNFKEQ. The junction had 2 bases not matched to a gene; V was cut back by 2 bases and J by 1 base. The CDR3 is made up of 15 amino acids.

This clone was recorded a few times. The chain carries TRBV6-1 and TRBJ1-2; TRBD1 matches at 7 bases. V shed 3 bases and J 4 bases; nucleotides not matched to a gene: 2. The CDR3 consists of 13 residues. Germline CDR1 reads MNHNS; CDR2 reads SASEGT. In DNA form, the CDR3 reads TGTGCCAGCAGTGATACAGGGGCCTATGGCTACACCTTC. Amino acids: CASSDTGAYGYTF.

V is TRBV7-6 and J is TRBJ1-6, with TRBD1 as a possible D gene (5 bases). Germline V gene data show CDR1 as SGHVS and CDR2 as FNYEAQ. The V end was cut by 5 bases, the J end by 12 bases, with 23 bases between. This CDR3 region has 16 residues. CDR3 sequence (DNA): TGTGCCAGCAGCGCCGGAGCTGGACAAGGAATGAGACCCCTCCACTTT. It encodes CASSAGAGQGMRPLHF.